This paragraph reports one TCR beta chain. As yet, its antigen is unknown. cDNA libraries for TCR beta contained unique molecular identifiers. The yield from around 1 to 10 million T cells was roughly 500,000 cDNA molecules in total. MiXCR, run by TCRdb on the PCR reads, gives a single entry per CDR3 protein. The sample includes hundreds of thousands of distinct CDR3 sequences, less than 35% seen only once; the top ten take approximately 0.6%. Germline lookup yields CDR1 SEHNR and CDR2 FQNEAQ (reference sequence). Trimming shortened V by 7 bases and J by 8 bases, and 17 bases separated the two germline ends. The CDR3 is 13 amino acids. This entry comes from a study of post-analysis software for immune sequencing data. General observations from the study: Controls significantly exceeded multiple sclerosis patients in normalized Chao1 diversity. Patients had higher frequencies than controls of roughly five TRBV segments, including TRBV5-6, TRBV5-1 and TRBV20-1. Batch-matched samples strongly co-clustered by F measure.

V is TRBV7-9 and J is TRBJ1-1; maybe TRBD1 (5 bases). Sequencing was done on a sample of blood. The sequence came from a girl between 5 and 17 years old with multiple sclerosis. CDR3 residues: CASKSAGQGEAFF. The CDR3 DNA is TGTGCCAGCAAGAGCGCAGGGCAGGGAGAAGCTTTCTTT.